This T cell receptor (beta chain) was retrieved from a study of shared clonotypes between healthy human individuals. General observations from the study: Naive subsets usually exceeded memory subsets in estimated richness.

The sample holds many counts of this clone. The antigen remains unidentified. Method: immunoSEQ multiplex PCR; TCRdb's copy keeps in-frame clones and lacks some. The table includes some 2.1 million clones, roughly 96% detected once. With 0 bases removed from V and 5 bases from J, the gap between germline ends came to 9 bases. CDR1 and CDR2 (germline): SGDLS, YYNGEE. This CDR3 is built from 15 residues. The V call is TRBV9, the J call TRBJ1-6, with D unclear. This sequence was found in a young man in good health. Sequenced input: naive CD4+ T cells sorted from blood. Subset of the sample: CD45RA+ positively selected. This CDR3 is CASSVGAGDNSPLHF. The DNA of the CDR3 is TGTGCCAGCAGCGTAGGGGCCGGCGATAATTCACCCCTCCACTTT.